The TCR beta chain described here comes from a study of OX40 agonist ivuxolimab in advanced cancers. With respect to the entire study: Ivuxolimab was an agonistic, fully human IgG2 monoclonal antibody directed against OX40 (CD134), a costimulatory receptor. The dose-escalation cohort was roughly 80% male with a mean age of around 64 years, ranging from roughly 23 to 79. Among the approximately 50 dose-escalation patients, 19 had hepatocellular carcinoma, 15 or so melanoma, 9 renal cell carcinoma and 9 head and neck cancer. Prior anti-PD-1, anti-PD-L1 or anti-CTLA-4 therapy was permitted, and approximately 42% of dose-escalation patients had received checkpoint inhibitors. Peripheral TCRbeta sequencing aimed to test whether ivuxolimab altered TCR sequence diversity and caused clonal T-cell expansion. The paper covers the monotherapy dose-escalation part of the phase I ivuxolimab trial, which included N of about 50 patients. Three dose-escalation patients achieved partial responses, one with hepatocellular carcinoma and two with cutaneous melanoma. Intravenous ivuxolimab was administered to patients every 2 weeks at six dose levels: 0.01, 0.1, 0.3, 1.5, 3 and 10 mg/kg.

Patients with a history of autoimmune disease or receiving systemic immunosuppression were excluded from the trial. In every dose cohort, peripheral blood was drawn for TCR sequencing at baseline, cycle 4 day 1, and cycle 7 day 1. The samples were taken from a phase I, first-in-human, multicenter, open-label dose-escalation trial of ivuxolimab. Adults with locally advanced or metastatic melanoma, renal cell carcinoma, hepatocellular carcinoma or head and neck squamous cell carcinoma were enrolled in the trial. Before TCR sequencing, CD4+ T cells and CD8+ T cells were sorted from peripheral blood as separate populations. Concerning this clone itself: The antigen it binds to is not known. One base away there is no much larger clone; base qualities are not given.

The CDR3 has 16 amino acids, counting the end cysteine and phenylalanine. The entry retains the CDR3 DNA only, 48 bases that are in frame from base 1. Based on the germline V gene (reference sequence), the CDR1 and CDR2 sequences are LNHNV and YYDKDF. At the junction V is shortened by 3 bases and J by 6 bases; bases outside the gene matches: 9. For sequencing of the TCRbeta CDR3 region, genomic DNA was extracted from the sorted cells. The immunoSEQ Assay was used for sequencing of TCRbeta CDR3 regions. TCRdb's version of the immuneACCESS table is confined to in-frame rearrangements and falls short of the full clone set. An unresolved V gene accounts for under half of the shortfall where checked; the remainder is of unknown origin. The sample profile shows 65,000 to 80,000 clones; more than 90% of them were found once. Together, the top ten hold less than 0.75% of the sample. Results and caveats for the whole study, not just this receptor: At doses of 0.1 to 3.0 mg/kg, clonal expansion of both CD4+ and CD8+ blood T cells was observed from baseline to week 6. After ivuxolimab, more expanded clones were found on average in CD8+ T cells than in CD4+ T cells. Partial responders in the 0.1-3.0 mg/kg groups had among the lowest normalized peripheral clonal expansion, especially among CD8+ T cells. Low levels of normalized T-cell clonal expansion were also seen in some patients who did not respond. The antigen specificity of the peripheral T cells that underwent clonal expansion was not determined.

The sequence was collected from an adult with an advanced solid tumor such as melanoma, head and neck, liver or kidney cancer. The material was CD4+ or CD8+ T cells sorted from blood, obtained in a trial of the OX40 agonist ivuxolimab. The chain is encoded by TRBV15 joined to TRBJ2-1; 9 junctional bases match TRBD2. The bases are TGTGCCACCAGCAGCCTATGGGGTAGCGGGAGCAATGAGCAGTTCTTC. Its translation reads: CATSSLWGSGSNEQFF.